This T cell receptor (beta chain) was obtained from a study of shared clonotypes between healthy human individuals. Findings of the study overall: Among the subsets, naive ones generally showed larger estimated richness than memory ones. Clonotype sharing among donors was expected to depend on sequencing depth.

The V end lost 5 bases, the J end lost 8 bases, and 9 bases lay between the germline ends. Germline loops: CDR1 SGHTA, CDR2 FQGNSA. The CDR3 consists of 12 residues. As for this clone: Its antigen is still unknown.

Data came from immunoSEQ multiplex PCR; TCRdb stores just in-frame clones and leaves some out. In the table there are 2,500,000 or so clones, 85% to 95% of which are singletons. Partitioning of CD4+ cells yielded a CD45RA+ naive subset and a CD45RA-negative memory subset. The clonotype was recovered from a man aged 18-30 years in good health. Sequenced sample: naive CD4+ T cells sorted from blood. Subset here: CD45RA+ positively selected. This chain joins TRBV7-2 and TRBJ1-4, with D unresolved. CDR3 sequence (DNA): TGTGCCAGCAGCGCAGACCCGGAAAAACTGTTTTTT. The encoded protein is CASSADPEKLFF.